This is a list of T cell receptor beta chains from one sample in a study of shared clonotypes between healthy human individuals. Profiled with immunoSEQ multiplex PCR; TCRdb holds only in-frame clones, not every one. The sample holds over 95,000 clones, approximately 70% seen once. The source material was memory CD8+ T cells sorted from blood. All receptors come from a young woman in good health. Both conserved end residues are part of each CDR3. The D gene is left open where the match is weak. Only part of the rows carry a size: once, few, many, or a class if the clone is expanded.

D | J | V | length | size | CDR3 | DNA
TRBD1 | TRBJ2-7 | TRBV18 | 18 | once | CASSPSSRSQQGTYEQYF | TGTGCCAGCTCACCTTCATCAAGGTCACAACAGGGGACCTACGAGCAGTACTTC
. | TRBJ2-7 | TRBV10-2 | 14 | many | CASSESWGPYEQYF | TGCGCCAGCAGTGAGTCCTGGGGCCCCTACGAGCAGTACTTC
TRBD1 | TRBJ2-2 | TRBV10-1 | 16 | . | CASSDTGGAGTGELFF | TGCGCCAGCAGTGATACAGGGGGCGCGGGCACCGGGGAGCTGTTTTTT
. | TRBJ2-7 | TRBV28 | 16 | once | CASRGVVRESDYEQYF | TGTGCCAGCAGGGGGGTGGTTAGGGAGAGTGATTACGAGCAGTACTTC
. | TRBJ2-7 | TRBV7-2 | 15 | . | CASSQGLALPYEQYF | TGTGCCAGCAGCCAGGGGCTAGCGTTACCCTACGAGCAGTACTTC
. | TRBJ1-1 | TRBV28 | 17 | . | CASSVGHLEGPNTEAFF | TGTGCCAGCAGTGTCGGCCACCTCGAGGGGCCGAACACTGAAGCTTTCTTT
TRBD2 | TRBJ2-1 | TRBV4-1 | 13 | . | CATRGGSIHEQFF | TGCGCCACCCGGGGGGGTTCCATACATGAGCAGTTCTTC
. | TRBJ1-1 | TRBV19 | 14 | . | CASGIGLGHTEAFF | TGTGCCAGTGGTATCGGACTGGGACACACTGAAGCTTTCTTT
. | TRBJ2-1 | TRBV5-1 | 16 | . | CASSLEGGAPYNEQFF | TGCGCCAGCAGCTTGGAGGGGGGGGCCCCCTACAATGAGCAGTTCTTC
. | TRBJ2-1 | TRBV27 | 13 | once | CASSLGGFNEQFF | TGTGCCAGCAGTTTAGGGGGCTTCAATGAGCAGTTCTTC
. | TRBJ2-1 | TRBV4-2 | 14 | . | CASSQLTGRYEQFF | TGTGCCAGCAGCCAGCTGACAGGGAGGTATGAGCAGTTCTTC
TRBD2 | TRBJ2-3 | TRBV7-7 | 15 | few | CASSPLAGVQNTQYF | TGTGCCAGCAGCCCACTAGCGGGAGTGCAAAATACGCAGTATTTT
. | TRBJ2-3 | TRBV6-6 | 16 | . | CASSYLSQGYTDTQYF | TGTGCCAGCAGTTACTTGTCCCAGGGCTACACAGATACGCAGTATTTT
TRBD1 | TRBJ1-4 | TRBV13 | 15 | . | CASSDRDSKNEKLFF | TGTGCCAGCAGCGACCGGGACAGTAAAAATGAAAAACTGTTTTTT
TRBD1 | TRBJ1-2 | TRBV9 | 16 | . | CASSGPRGQENYGYTF | TGTGCCAGCAGCGGTCCCCGGGGACAGGAAAACTATGGCTACACCTTC
. | TRBJ1-1 | TRBV7-2 | 14 | . | CASSAGNPNTEAFF | TGTGCCAGCAGCGCAGGGAACCCGAACACTGAAGCTTTCTTT
TRBD1 | TRBJ1-1 | TRBV19 | 16 | few | CASSTLTGSGNTEAFF | TGTGCCAGTAGTACCCTGACAGGGAGTGGGAACACTGAAGCTTTCTTT
. | TRBJ2-7 | TRBV5-6 | 14 | . | CASSPRTASYEQYF | TGTGCCAGCAGCCCCAGGACAGCATCCTACGAGCAGTACTTC
TRBD1 | TRBJ1-5 | TRBV5-1 | 16 | . | CASSCIPGQGLLPQHF | TGCGCCAGCAGCTGCATCCCGGGACAGGGACTTCTGCCCCAGCATTTT
TRBD2 | TRBJ2-1 | TRBV6-1 | 16 | few | CASSESSGLPYNEQFF | TGTGCCAGCAGTGAATCGTCGGGACTACCCTACAATGAGCAGTTCTTC
. | TRBJ2-7 | TRBV18 | 14 | . | CASSPYQGSGEQYF | TGTGCCAGCTCACCATATCAGGGGTCGGGCGAGCAGTACTTC
. | TRBJ1-1 | TRBV28 | 15 | . | CASRSHREMNTEAFF | TGTGCCAGCAGATCACACAGGGAGATGAACACTGAAGCTTTCTTT
. | TRBJ2-1 | TRBV6-4 | 15 | . | CASSDSGSSYNEQFF | TGTGCCAGCAGTGACAGCGGGTCTTCCTACAATGAGCAGTTCTTC
. | TRBJ2-7 | TRBV25-1 | 13 | many | CASSEASPYEQYF | TGTGCCAGCAGTGAGGCTAGTCCCTACGAGCAGTACTTC
. | TRBJ1-2 | TRBV5-1 | 13 | . | CASSLEGYDGYTF | TGCGCCAGCAGCTTGGAAGGGTATGATGGCTACACCTTC
. | TRBJ2-7 | TRBV4-1 | 14 | . | CASSQDPGSYEQYF | TGCGCCAGCAGCCAAGATCCAGGTAGCTACGAGCAGTACTTC
TRBD1 | TRBJ2-2 | TRBV5-4 | 15 | . | CASSHRDRETGELFF | TGTGCCAGCAGCCACCGGGACAGGGAGACCGGGGAGCTGTTTTTT
. | TRBJ2-3 | TRBV7-3 | 12 | . | CASSPVGDTQYF | TGTGCCAGCAGCCCGGTCGGGGATACGCAGTATTTT
. | TRBJ2-7 | TRBV28 | 15 | . | CASRLAPDYTYEQYF | TGTGCCAGCAGACTTGCCCCGGACTATACCTACGAGCAGTACTTC
. | TRBJ2-7 | TRBV19 | 15 | . | CASRTALEGTDEQYF | TGTGCCAGTCGAACAGCGTTGGAGGGGACGGACGAGCAGTACTTC
. | TRBJ2-1 | TRBV25-1 | 11 | many | CASGANNEQFF | TGTGCCAGCGGGGCTAACAATGAGCAGTTCTTC
. | TRBJ2-7 | TRBV4-1 | 15 | . | CASSQGPGRDYEQYF | TGCGCCAGCAGCCAAGGACCCGGGCGGGACTACGAGCAGTACTTC
TRBD2 | TRBJ2-1 | TRBV2 | 14 | once | CASKLAGGPNEQFF | TGTGCCAGCAAACTAGCGGGAGGGCCCAATGAGCAGTTCTTC
TRBD2 | TRBJ2-2 | TRBV27 | 15 | . | CASSFGLGGTGELFF | TGTGCCAGCAGTTTCGGACTAGGAGGGACCGGGGAGCTGTTTTTT
. | TRBJ2-1 | TRBV7-9 | 12 | . | CASSLTNNEQFF | TGTGCCAGCAGTCTCACGAACAATGAGCAGTTCTTC
. | TRBJ1-5 | TRBV27 | 15 | . | CASSFAGAFNQPQHF | TGTGCCAGCAGTTTTGCCGGGGCCTTTAATCAGCCCCAGCATTTT
. | TRBJ2-7 | TRBV11-3 | 14 | . | CASSLVLASTEQYF | TGTGCCAGCAGCTTAGTGTTGGCTAGCACCGAGCAGTACTTC
TRBD1 | TRBJ1-1 | TRBV11-2 | 14 | . | CASSFGQGYTEAFF | TGTGCCAGCAGCTTCGGACAGGGATACACTGAAGCTTTCTTT
TRBD2 | TRBJ2-3 | TRBV30 | 18 | . | CAWTPTSGRADRADTQYF | TGTGCCTGGACCCCGACTAGCGGGAGGGCCGATAGAGCAGATACGCAGTATTTT
TRBD2 | TRBJ2-5 | TRBV30 | 16 | . | CAWSLSGRAYAETQYF | TGTGCCTGGAGTCTTAGCGGGAGGGCCTACGCAGAGACCCAGTACTTC
TRBD1 | TRBJ1-1 | TRBV13 | 15 | . | CASSLGGTGPTEAFF | TGTGCCAGCAGCTTAGGAGGGACAGGCCCGACTGAAGCTTTCTTT
. | TRBJ1-3 | TRBV7-2 | 13 | . | CASSPRSGNTIYF | TGTGCCAGCAGCCCTAGGTCTGGAAACACCATATATTTT
. | TRBJ2-2 | TRBV6-4 | 14 | . | CASSAGGDTGELFF | TGTGCCAGCAGTGCCGGAGGGGACACCGGGGAGCTGTTTTTT